The 27 T cell receptor beta chains listed next were all sequenced from one sample in a study of blood T cell repertoires in COVID-19. Clones were read by immunoSEQ multiplex PCR, and TCRdb kept only the in-frame ones, dropping some. The sample comprises 270,000 or so clones, roughly 90% of which are singletons, and approximately 12% rests with the top ten. The sequencing input was peripheral blood. These receptors were obtained from a woman in her twenties or thirties with COVID-19, enrolled during active disease.

The rearrangement uses TRBV2 and TRBJ1-1; D unclear. Germline V CDR1 and CDR2: SNHLY, FYNNEI. V dropped 7 bases and J dropped 6 bases, with 12 bases sitting between them. The CDR3 spans 12 residues. The CDR3 nucleotides are TGTGCCAGCAAGCGGAGGTCTCCTGAAGCTTTCTTT. It specifies CASKRRSPEAFF.

The chain uses TRBV20-1 and TRBJ1-6, with 9 bases fitting TRBD1. The V gene's germline CDR1 is DFQATT and CDR2 SNEGSKA (reference sequence). The CDR3 totals 11 residues. CDR3 coding DNA: TGCGGGGGACAGGGCAATTCACCCCTCCACTTT. Its protein is CGGQGNSPLHF.

J is TRBJ1-2 and V is TRBV11-1, with TRBD1 matching over 12 bases. Germline-derived CDR1 and CDR2 are SGHAT and FQDESV (reference sequence). The V and J ends lost 5 bases and 7 bases, in that order; junction bases with no gene match: 11. The CDR3 sequence is 16 residues long. The CDR3 nucleotides are TGTGCCAGCAGCACCCTGGGGGACAGGGGGCTCTCTGGCTACACCTTC. Amino acid sequence: CASSTLGDRGLSGYTF.

This chain links TRBV3-1 (or the pseudogene TRBV3-2) with TRBJ1-1, with D possibly TRBD1 on 6 matching bases. The V gene lost 0 bases and the J gene lost 3 bases, with 14 bases spanning the gap. Per the germline V gene, CDR1 is LGHDT and CDR2 is YNNKEL (reference sequence). The CDR3 consists of 16 residues. In nucleotides, the CDR3 is TGTGCCAGCAGCCAAGATTCCGGGGGGCCGTACACTGAAGCTTTCTTT. Translated, it gives CASSQDSGGPYTEAFF.

This chain connects TRBV9 to TRBJ1-4, with D perhaps matching TRBD1 (5 bases). In germline, CDR1 is SGDLS, CDR2 YYNGEE. Trimming removed 3 bases from V and 7 bases from J, with 22 bases in between. This CDR3 comprises 17 residues. Here the CDR3 DNA reads TGTGCCAGCAGCGGACCGGACGGGGGGACGAGGGGTGAAAAACTGTTTTTT. Translated, it gives CASSGPDGGTRGEKLFF.

The chain has TRBV5-1 and TRBJ2-1, with a tentative D call TRBD2 (7 bases). CDR3 size: 16 residues. V was pared by 0 bases and J by 4 bases, with 14 bases between. CDR1 is SGHRS and CDR2 is YFSETQ in the germline V gene. CDR3 loop: CASSLVAGAIYNEQFF. The CDR3 DNA is TGCGCCAGCAGCTTGGTTGCGGGGGCCATATACAATGAGCAGTTCTTC.

The chain joins TRBV4-1 to TRBJ1-1, with D possibly matching TRBD1 (6 bases). Trimming left V 4 bases short and J 1 base short, with 7 bases between. The germline CDR1 and CDR2 sequences are MGHRA and YSYEKL. The CDR3 contains 13 residues. The CDR3 loop is CASSLQGNTEAFF. CDR3 sequence (DNA): TGCGCCAGCAGCCTACAGGGGAACACTGAAGCTTTCTTT.

V gene TRBV2 combines with J gene TRBJ2-5; possible D gene TRBD2, 5 bases. From germline, CDR1 is SNHLY and CDR2 FYNNEI. Trimming cost V 7 bases and J 3 bases, with 12 bases left between them. The CDR3 contains 13 residues. The CDR3 bases are TGTGCCAGCAAGCGGATTAGCGAAGAGACCCAGTACTTC. Translated, it gives CASKRISEETQYF.

V is TRBV3-1 (or the pseudogene TRBV3-2) and J is TRBJ2-3; possibly TRBD2 for D (6 bases). CDR3 size: 15 residues. V lost 6 bases, J lost 0 bases, and 13 bases lay in between. Germline CDR1 reads LGHDT; CDR2 reads YNNKEL (reference sequence). The chain's CDR3 is CASSRLGSSTDTQYF. The CDR3 nucleotides are TGTGCCAGCAGTCGACTAGGGTCTAGCACAGATACGCAGTATTTT.

This chain uses TRBV15 with TRBJ1-2; D is unresolved. Germline-derived CDR1 and CDR2 are LNHNV and YYDKDF (reference sequence). The CDR3 consists of 15 residues. With 1 base removed from V and 5 bases from J, the gap between germline ends came to 14 bases. The DNA for the CDR3 is TGTGCCACCAGCAGAGCTCCAGCGGACCGTTATGGCTACACCTTC. Translated: CATSRAPADRYGYTF.

The gene calls are TRBV27 and TRBJ1-6; TRBD1 aligns across 7 bases. The CDR3 loop spans 14 amino acids. Germline V gene data show CDR1 as MNHEY and CDR2 as SMNVEV (reference sequence). The ends lost 5 bases at V and 10 bases at J; junction bases unmatched: 8. The CDR3 DNA follows: TGTGCCAGCAGTGAGAGGGACAGTGGGTCACCCCTCCACTTT. It encodes CASSERDSGSPLHF.

The chain uses TRBV3-1 (or the pseudogene TRBV3-2) and TRBJ1-3; D is ambiguous. CDR3 length equals 11 residues. V gave up 2 bases and J gave up 6 bases, with 2 bases separating them. Germline CDR1 is LGHDT and CDR2 is YNNKEL (reference sequence). DNA for the CDR3: TGTGCCAGCAGCCAACTAAACACCATATATTTT. Translated, it gives CASSQLNTIYF.

This chain joins TRBV12-3 or TRBV12-4 and TRBJ2-5, with TRBD1 matching over 7 bases. The J segment lost 5 bases and the V segment lost 3 bases, leaving 3 bases of the junction unmatched. The CDR3 length is 13 residues. CDR3 residues: CASSFSQGETQYF. For the CDR3, the DNA is TGTGCCAGCAGTTTCTCACAGGGGGAGACCCAGTACTTC.

This clone appeared a few times. The chain carries TRBV12-3 or TRBV12-4 and TRBJ2-3; TRBD2 matches at 7 bases. The CDR3 is 13 amino acids. V lost 6 bases and J lost 3; bases outside the gene matches: 3. This chain's CDR3 is CASRPSGTDTQYF. The CDR3, as DNA: TGTGCCAGCAGGCCTAGCGGAACAGATACGCAGTATTTT.

The V and J genes are TRBV6-5 and TRBJ2-1; 13 nucleotides line up with TRBD2. Trimming at V came to 6 bases and at J to 10 bases, leaving 9 bases not matched to a gene. CDR3 length: 15 residues. Germline CDR1 is MNHEY and CDR2 is SVGAGI. The CDR3 nucleotides are TGTGCCAGCAGCTCTGGACTAGCGGGGGTCAAAGAGCAGTTCTTC. Translated, it gives CASSSGLAGVKEQFF.

This clone has just one count. The gene calls are TRBV6-5 and TRBJ2-7; D is unclear. Germline CDR1 and CDR2: MNHEY and SVGAGI. The V end was cut by 2 bases, the J end by 2 bases, with 7 bases between. There are 13 residues in the CDR3. The CDR3 DNA reads TGTGCCAGCAGTTACAACAGTGCCTACGAGCAGTACTTC. Translation: CASSYNSAYEQYF.

This chain connects TRBV19 to TRBJ2-6; the match to TRBD1 covers 8 bases. Germline assignment: CDR1 LNHDA and CDR2 SQIVND (reference sequence). The CDR3 contains 18 residues. Trimming at V came to 3 bases and at J to 0 bases, leaving 7 bases not matched to a gene. The DNA for the CDR3 is TGTGCCAGTAGTATCACCAGACAGGGGTACTCTGGGGCCAACGTCCTGACTTTC. It specifies CASSITRQGYSGANVLTF.

CDR3 loop: CASTTSGGAETQYF. CDR3 coding DNA: TGTGCCAGTACAACTAGCGGGGGGGCAGAGACCCAGTACTTC. The chain employs TRBV27 and TRBJ2-5, with 13 bases matching TRBD2. V lost 9 bases to trimming and J lost 4 bases; unmatched junction nucleotides: 5. The CDR3 runs to 14 residues. Germline V gene data show CDR1 as MNHEY and CDR2 as SMNVEV (reference sequence).

This sequence joins TRBV7-5 and TRBJ1-2. TRBV7-5 is a pseudogene. This CDR3 has 14 residues. CDR3 loop: CVRSGSLDNYGYTF. CDR3 coding DNA: TGTGTCAGAAGCGGGAGTTTAGATAACTATGGCTACACCTTC.

In its sample, this clone was seen a few times. The CDR3: CASSVGPGGYGYTF. DNA for the CDR3: TGTGCCAGCAGCGTAGGGCCAGGCGGGTATGGCTACACCTTC. The V gene is TRBV9, the J gene TRBJ1-2; D gene uncertain. CDR1 and CDR2 (germline): SGDLS, YYNGEE. V lost 0 bases, J lost 5 bases, and 11 bases lay in between. The CDR3 is made up of 14 amino acids.

The J gene is TRBJ1-1, the V gene TRBV5-1; the D is unclear. CDR1 is SGHRS, CDR2 YFSETQ, per germline. V was pared by 6 bases and J by 8 bases, with 11 bases between. The CDR3 extends over 11 amino acids. CDR3 loop: CASKGRVEAFF. In nucleotides, the CDR3 is TGCGCCAGCAAAGGGAGGGTCGAAGCTTTCTTT.

The chain is built from TRBV19 and TRBJ1-1; tentative D call: TRBD1 (5 bases). This CDR3 spans 15 amino acids. V was clipped by 3 bases and J by 6 bases, with 17 bases between them. The germline gives CDR1 LNHDA, CDR2 SQIVND (reference sequence). The CDR3 loop reads CASSIPRVGRPEAFF. In DNA, the CDR3 is TGTGCCAGTAGTATTCCCAGGGTTGGGCGGCCTGAAGCTTTCTTT. Variable domain in full (rest from reference TRBV19 and TRBJ1-1): DGGITQSPKYLFRKEGQNVTLSCEQNLNHDAMYWYRQDPGQGLRLIYYSQIVNDFQKGDIAEGYSVSREKKESFPLTVTSAQKNPTAFYLCASSIPRVGRPEAFFGQGTRLTVV.

V and J are TRBV5-4 and TRBJ1-2; possibly TRBD1 for D (5 bases). The V and J ends lost 3 bases and 5 bases respectively, with 11 bases between them. This CDR3 contains 13 residues. Germline V gives CDR1 SGHNT, CDR2 YYREEE (reference sequence). The CDR3, as DNA: TGTGCCAGCAGCTCTCAGGGATCGTATGGCTACACCTTC. It specifies CASSSQGSYGYTF.

The CDR3 DNA reads TGTGCCAGCAGCCTCTCCCAGGGGGCGGCCAACTTCAATGAGCAGTTCTTC. Translated, it gives CASSLSQGAANFNEQFF. The genes are TRBV7-2 and TRBJ2-1; 8 bases align to TRBD1. The CDR3 is made up of 17 amino acids. From germline, CDR1 is SGHTA and CDR2 FQGNSA. The junction had 15 bases not matched to a gene; V was cut back by 5 bases and J by 6 bases.

This clone was counted only a few times. The V call is TRBV28, the J call TRBJ1-4; 7 bases match TRBD1. V dropped 2 bases and J dropped 4; count of bases not matched to a gene: 4. This CDR3 has 15 amino acids. CDR1 and CDR2 from the germline V gene are MDHEN and SYDVKM. Written as DNA, the CDR3 is TGTGCCAGCAGTTTAGAGGGACAGATTAATGAAAAACTGTTTTTT. Its protein is CASSLEGQINEKLFF.

V and J are TRBV19 and TRBJ2-7; D gene ambiguous. CDR3 size: 14 residues. From germline, CDR1 is LNHDA and CDR2 SQIVND (reference sequence). V was clipped by 5 bases and J by 6 bases, with 17 bases between them. The CDR3 loop is CASSGLDPTPEQYF. The CDR3 nucleotides are TGTGCCAGTAGTGGTTTGGATCCGACACCCGAGCAGTACTTC.

This clone appeared a few times. The gene calls are TRBV28 and TRBJ1-3, with a tentative D call TRBD1 (6 bases). Trimming cost V 3 bases and J 3 bases, with 18 bases left between them. The V gene's germline CDR1 is MDHEN and CDR2 SYDVKM. The CDR3 contains 17 residues. CDR3 DNA: TGTGCCAGCAGTTTCCCCCGGGGGGCGGAGGGTGGAAACACCATATATTTT. It codes for CASSFPRGAEGGNTIYF. Variable domain in full (rest from reference TRBV28 and TRBJ1-3): DVKVTQSSRYLVKRTGEKVFLECVQDMDHENMFWYRQDPGLGLRLIYFSYDVKMKEKGDIPEGYSVSREKKERFSLILESASTNQTSMYLCASSFPRGAEGGNTIYFGEGSWLTVV.